The next 26 T cell receptor beta chains were all read from a single sample in a study of T cell responses to AZD1222 COVID-19 vaccine. Assay: immunoSEQ multiplex PCR; the TCRdb copy retains only in-frame clones and omits some. Among approximately 160,000 clones, approximately 90% were seen once, and the ten largest hold about 1.6%. The sequenced sample was peripheral blood, obtained on day 0 of AZD1222 vaccination. The receptor set was obtained from an adult in good health.

V usage is TRBV5-1 and J usage is TRBJ2-2; D is undetermined. This CDR3 is 14 amino acids long. The V end was cut by 4 bases, the J end by 1 base, with 8 bases between. Germline lookup yields CDR1 SGHRS and CDR2 YFSETQ. The CDR3 sequence is CASSRDLNTGELFF. CDR3 nucleotide sequence: TGCGCCAGCAGCAGGGATCTGAACACCGGGGAGCTGTTTTTT.

This chain connects TRBV7-8 to TRBJ2-1; 7 positions agree with TRBD2. Trimming took 7 bases from V and 5 from J; bases not matched to a gene: 17. Germline assignment: CDR1 SGHVS and CDR2 FQNEAQ. CDR3 length: 17 amino acids. The CDR3 is CASMRPLGAGTNNEQFF. CDR3 in DNA: TGTGCCAGCATGAGACCCCTAGGTGCAGGGACTAACAATGAGCAGTTCTTC.

The genes are TRBV7-3 and TRBJ1-6; no reliable D call. The CDR3 length is 14 residues. Germline CDR1 SGHTA, CDR2 FQGTGA. V was cut by 1 base and J by 8 bases, with 9 bases left in between. The DNA for the CDR3 is TGTGCCAGCAGCTTAAGTCCGGGAGATTCACCCCTCCACTTT. Encoded protein: CASSLSPGDSPLHF.

This chain connects TRBV2 to TRBJ1-5; D remains ambiguous. Germline V lookup: CDR1 SNHLY, CDR2 FYNNEI. CDR3 length: 15 residues. The V gene lost 1 base and the J gene lost 3 bases, with 10 bases spanning the gap. The CDR3 here is CASSEGAGPNQPQHF. CDR3 DNA sequence: TGTGCCAGCAGTGAAGGGGCAGGACCCAATCAGCCCCAGCATTTT.

This clone occurred a few times. This sequence joins TRBV7-2 and TRBJ2-1, with TRBD2 matching over 11 bases. Germline lookup yields CDR1 SGHTA and CDR2 FQGNSA. J lost 9 bases, V lost 4 bases, and 11 bases had no gene match. CDR3 length: 16 residues. The CDR3 coding sequence is TGTGCCAGCAGCTCCGGACCCACTAGCGGGGGAATTGAGCAGTTCTTC. Residues: CASSSGPTSGGIEQFF.

The chain links TRBV6-5 to TRBJ2-7; the D gene is possibly TRBD2 (6 bases). Trimming took 8 bases from V and 2 from J, leaving 13 bases between them. Germline-derived CDR1 and CDR2 are MNHEY and SVGAGI. This CDR3 region has 13 residues. The CDR3 loop is CASGGSATYEQYF. The CDR3 coding sequence is TGTGCCAGCGGGGGGAGTGCCACCTACGAGCAGTACTTC.

V gene TRBV12-3 or TRBV12-4 combines with J gene TRBJ1-1; no clear D. V lost 5 bases to trimming and J lost 1 base, with 8 bases between them. The CDR3 runs 13 residues. The CDR3 loop reads CASSPLENTEAFF. Written as DNA, the CDR3 is TGTGCCAGCAGTCCCCTGGAGAACACTGAAGCTTTCTTT.

This sequence joins TRBV5-4 and TRBJ2-2; D is possibly TRBD2 (6 bases). Between the trimmed V and J ends, which lost 1 base and 7 bases, there was a span of 14 bases. CDR1 SGHNT and CDR2 YYREEE come from the germline V gene (reference sequence). The CDR3 contains 15 residues. The CDR3 region is CASSLIGGVGGELFF. CDR3 DNA sequence: TGTGCCAGCAGCTTGATCGGGGGAGTTGGCGGGGAGCTGTTTTTT.

This clone was recorded once. The rearrangement uses TRBV28 and TRBJ2-3, with D unclear. V was trimmed by 2 bases and J by 2 bases, leaving 8 bases between them. The CDR3 runs to 14 residues. CDR1 is MDHEN and CDR2 is SYDVKM in the germline V gene. The CDR3 nucleotides are TGTGCCAGCAGTTTACCGCGGCCCACAGATACGCAGTATTTT. It codes for CASSLPRPTDTQYF.

The gene calls are TRBV2 and TRBJ2-7, with TRBD1 matching 9 bases. The CDR3 is 13 residues long. Germline V gene lookup returns CDR1 SNHLY and CDR2 FYNNEI. Trimming at V came to 9 bases and at J to 1 base, leaving 4 bases not matched to a gene. The CDR3 sequence is CASRGTGSYEQYF. The CDR3 DNA reads as TGTGCCAGTAGGGGGACAGGGTCCTACGAGCAGTACTTC.

The J gene is TRBJ1-5, the V gene TRBV10-3, with D uncertain. V was clipped by 6 bases and J by 2 bases, with 11 bases between them. This CDR3 is 14 amino acids long. Germline CDR1 reads ENHRY; CDR2 reads SYGVKD. The CDR3: CAISSGMGNQPQHF. The CDR3 bases are TGTGCCATCAGCTCGGGGATGGGCAATCAGCCCCAGCATTTT.

This chain uses TRBV9 with TRBJ1-1; no clear D. CDR3 length equals 12 residues. V lost 3 bases and J lost 5, with 8 bases in between. Germline-derived CDR1 and CDR2 are SGDLS and YYNGEE. CDR3 in amino acids: CASSAGTTEAFF. The CDR3 DNA is TGTGCCAGCAGCGCCGGTACGACTGAAGCTTTCTTT.

The chain couples TRBV24-1 to TRBJ2-1; 8 bases match TRBD2. Germline lookup yields CDR1 KGHDR and CDR2 SFDVKD. This CDR3 region has 16 residues. V dropped 4 bases and J dropped 5; count of bases not matched to a gene: 9. CDR3 amino acids: CATSDPTSGPHNEQFF. Written as DNA, the CDR3 is TGTGCCACCAGTGACCCCACTAGCGGTCCCCACAATGAGCAGTTCTTC.

The V and J genes are TRBV6-5 and TRBJ2-1, with TRBD2 matching 8 bases. Germline V lookup: CDR1 MNHEY, CDR2 SVGAGI. The CDR3 extends over 11 amino acids. Trimming at V came to 7 bases and at J to 12 bases, leaving 5 bases not matched to a gene. CDR3 coding DNA: TGTGCCAGCACTCGGGGGGGGCGGCAGTTCTTC. Residues: CASTRGGRQFF.

V gene TRBV6-5 combines with J gene TRBJ2-2, with unresolved D. The germline V and J ends were trimmed by 0 bases and 5 bases, with 4 bases remaining between them. The CDR3 is 13 residues long. The germline gives CDR1 MNHEY, CDR2 SVGAGI. The CDR3 loop reads CASSYSRTGELFF. CDR3 nucleotide sequence: TGTGCCAGCAGTTACTCGAGGACCGGGGAGCTGTTTTTT.

The chain recombines TRBV19 with TRBJ1-2; no reliable D call. Deletions cut 7 bases from V and 7 bases from J, with 13 bases between. CDR1 and CDR2 from the germline V gene are LNHDA and SQIVND (reference sequence). The CDR3 contains 12 residues. CDR3 sequence: CASTGRGAGYTF. Here the CDR3 DNA reads TGTGCCAGTACGGGCCGGGGTGCTGGCTACACCTTC.

The chain uses TRBV2 and TRBJ1-1; the D is unclear. Germline assignment: CDR1 SNHLY and CDR2 FYNNEI. This CDR3 comprises 13 residues. V was trimmed by 1 base and J by 11 bases, leaving 14 bases between them. The CDR3 spells CASSEDGDGWAFF. DNA for the CDR3: TGTGCCAGCAGTGAAGATGGGGATGGTTGGGCTTTCTTT.

This clone was seen only once. This chain uses TRBV4-2 with TRBJ1-6, with D possibly TRBD1 on 6 matching bases. Germline CDR1 is LGHNA and CDR2 is YNFKEQ. The CDR3 extends over 17 amino acids. V was shortened by 0 bases and J by 7 bases, with 16 bases between the two germline ends. CDR3 coding DNA: TGTGCCAGCAGCCAAGATCTTTTCGGGGGCTCGAATTCACCCCTCCACTTT. This codes for CASSQDLFGGSNSPLHF.

The rearrangement joins TRBV29-1 to TRBJ1-6; D call uncertain. The germline V and J ends were trimmed by 6 bases and 7 bases, with 13 bases remaining between them. The germline gives CDR1 SQVTM, CDR2 ANQGSEA. CDR3 length: 13 residues. CDR3 protein: CSVRTGNNSPLHF. The DNA for the CDR3 is TGCAGCGTGAGAACCGGGAACAATTCACCCCTCCACTTT.

This chain links TRBV7-8 with TRBJ1-4; TRBD1 agrees at 7 bases. This CDR3 has 14 amino acids. CDR1 is SGHVS, CDR2 FQNEAQ, per germline. Trimming took 3 bases from V and 4 from J; bases not matched to a gene: 2. CDR3 in amino acids: CASSLGQHNEKLFF. The CDR3 DNA is TGTGCCAGCAGCTTGGGACAGCATAATGAAAAACTGTTTTTT.

The chain couples TRBV7-9 to TRBJ1-6, with a weak D call TRBD1 (6 bases). This CDR3 contains 13 residues. Germline loops: CDR1 SEHNR, CDR2 FQNEAQ (reference sequence). V lost 8 bases and J lost 5, with 10 bases in between. CDR3 in amino acids: CASGGQHNSPLHF. The CDR3 DNA sequence: TGTGCCAGCGGCGGACAGCATAATTCACCCCTCCACTTT. The entire variable domain, with the rest obtained from reference TRBV7-9 and TRBJ1-6, is as follows: DTGVSQNPRHKITKRGQNVTFRCDPISEHNRLYWYRQTLGQGPEFLTYFQNEAQLEKSRLLSDRFSAERPKGSFSTLEIQRTEQGDSAMYLCASGGQHNSPLHFGNGTRLTVT.

This clone has just a few counts. This chain joins TRBV5-4 and TRBJ2-5; no clear D. The CDR3 sequence is 11 residues long. The germline gives CDR1 SGHNT, CDR2 YYREEE (reference sequence). The ends were cut back, 0 bases at V and 3 bases at J, with 0 bases in the middle. The chain's CDR3 is CASSLEETQYF. The CDR3 DNA sequence: TGTGCCAGCAGCTTGGAAGAGACCCAGTACTTC. The full variable domain, completed using reference TRBV5-4 and TRBJ2-5, is ETGVTQSPTHLIKTRGQQVTLRCSSQSGHNTVSWYQQALGQGPQFIFQYYREEENGRGNFPPRFSGLQFPNYSSELNVNALELDDSALYLCASSLEETQYFGPGTRLLVL.

The genes are TRBV24-1 and TRBJ1-2; D is perhaps TRBD1 (6 bases). There are 16 residues in the CDR3. V lost 4 bases, J lost 5 bases, and 19 bases lay in between. Germline lookup yields CDR1 KGHDR and CDR2 SFDVKD. The CDR3 here is CATSDPGAQGRYGYTF. CDR3 bases: TGTGCCACCAGTGACCCCGGGGCCCAGGGGAGATATGGCTACACCTTC.

The J gene is TRBJ2-5, the V gene TRBV3-1 (or the pseudogene TRBV3-2); D is undetermined. Germline V gene sequence: CDR1 LGHDT, CDR2 YNNKEL (reference sequence). CDR3 size: 16 residues. V dropped 0 bases and J dropped 5 bases, with 16 bases sitting between them. CDR3 loop: CASSQDDSWLLETQYF. CDR3 coding DNA: TGTGCCAGCAGCCAAGATGATAGCTGGCTTTTGGAGACCCAGTACTTC.

This chain links TRBV19 with TRBJ1-6, with D perhaps TRBD1 (6 bases). In germline, CDR1 is LNHDA, CDR2 SQIVND (reference sequence). This CDR3 is 14 amino acids long. The V end lost 5 bases, the J end lost 4 bases, and 9 bases lay between the germline ends. The CDR3 sequence: CASSLGQYNSPLHF. CDR3 nucleotides: TGTGCCAGTAGTCTAGGACAGTATAATTCACCCCTCCACTTT.

This chain links TRBV2 with TRBJ1-1, with TRBD1 identical over 7 bases. Germline CDR1 and CDR2: SNHLY and FYNNEI. There are 14 residues in the CDR3. The V and J ends lost 6 bases and 4 bases, in that order; junction bases with no gene match: 8. CDR3 region: CASSPQGLSTEAFF. The CDR3 nucleotides are TGTGCCAGCAGCCCACAGGGGTTGAGCACTGAAGCTTTCTTT.